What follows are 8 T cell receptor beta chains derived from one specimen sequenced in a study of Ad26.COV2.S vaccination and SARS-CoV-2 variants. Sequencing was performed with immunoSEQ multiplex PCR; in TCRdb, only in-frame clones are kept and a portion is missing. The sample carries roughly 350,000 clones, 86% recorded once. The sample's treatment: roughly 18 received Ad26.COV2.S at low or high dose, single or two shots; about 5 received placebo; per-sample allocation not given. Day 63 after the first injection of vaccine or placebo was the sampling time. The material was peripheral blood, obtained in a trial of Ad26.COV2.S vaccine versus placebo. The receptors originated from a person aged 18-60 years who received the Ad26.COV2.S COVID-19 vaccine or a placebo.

The DNA of the CDR3 is TGTGCCAGCAGTTTATCGGGGACTAGCGGGGATTACGAGCAGTACTTC. It specifies CASSLSGTSGDYEQYF. V is TRBV28 and J is TRBJ2-7; 13 nucleotides line up with TRBD2. Germline loops: CDR1 MDHEN, CDR2 SYDVKM. The V gene end was trimmed by 1 base and the J gene end by 4 bases; junction bases not matched to a gene: 4. CDR3 length equals 16 residues.

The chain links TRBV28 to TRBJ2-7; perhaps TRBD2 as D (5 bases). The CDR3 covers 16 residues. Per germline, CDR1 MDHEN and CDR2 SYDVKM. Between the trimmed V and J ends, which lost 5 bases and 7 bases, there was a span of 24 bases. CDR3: CASSLSDGISAPEQYF. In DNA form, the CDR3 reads TGTGCCAGCAGTCTTTCTGACGGGATCTCAGCCCCAGAGCAGTACTTC.

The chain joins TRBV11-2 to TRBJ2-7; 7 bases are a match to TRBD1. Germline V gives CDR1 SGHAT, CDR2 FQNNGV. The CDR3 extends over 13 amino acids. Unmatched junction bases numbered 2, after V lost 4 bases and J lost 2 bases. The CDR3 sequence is CASSWDRPYEQYF. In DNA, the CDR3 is TGTGCCAGCAGCTGGGACAGACCCTACGAGCAGTACTTC.

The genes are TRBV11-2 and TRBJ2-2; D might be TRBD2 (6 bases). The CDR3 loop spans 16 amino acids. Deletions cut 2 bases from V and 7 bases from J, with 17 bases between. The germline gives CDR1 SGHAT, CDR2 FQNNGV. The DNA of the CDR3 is TGTGCCAGCAGCTTACCCTCCAGAGGAGGGGTCGGGGAGCTGTTTTTT. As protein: CASSLPSRGGVGELFF.

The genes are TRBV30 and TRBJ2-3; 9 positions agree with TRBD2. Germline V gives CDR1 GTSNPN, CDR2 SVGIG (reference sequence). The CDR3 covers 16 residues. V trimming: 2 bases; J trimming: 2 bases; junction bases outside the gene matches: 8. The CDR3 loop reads CAWSRRGLAFTDTQYF. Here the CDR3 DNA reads TGTGCCTGGAGTCGTCGGGGACTAGCTTTCACAGATACGCAGTATTTT.

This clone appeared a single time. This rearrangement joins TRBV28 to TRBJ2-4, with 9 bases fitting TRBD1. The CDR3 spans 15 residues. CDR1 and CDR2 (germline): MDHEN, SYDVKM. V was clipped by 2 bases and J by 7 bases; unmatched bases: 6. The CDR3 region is CASSLPGTGMNIQYF. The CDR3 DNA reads TGTGCCAGCAGTTTACCAGGGACAGGGATGAACATTCAGTACTTC. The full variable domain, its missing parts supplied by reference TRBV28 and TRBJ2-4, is DVKVTQSSRYLVKRTGEKVFLECVQDMDHENMFWYRQDPGLGLRLIYFSYDVKMKEKGDIPEGYSVSREKKERFSLILESASTNQTSMYLCASSLPGTGMNIQYFGAGTRLSVL.

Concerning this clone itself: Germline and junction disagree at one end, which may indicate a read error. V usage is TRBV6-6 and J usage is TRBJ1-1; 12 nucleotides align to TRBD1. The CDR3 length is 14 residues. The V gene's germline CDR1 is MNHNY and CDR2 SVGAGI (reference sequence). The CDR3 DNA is TGCGTGGCGGGGACAGGGGGCGCTTACACTGAAGCTTTCTTT. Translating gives CVAGTGGAYTEAFF.

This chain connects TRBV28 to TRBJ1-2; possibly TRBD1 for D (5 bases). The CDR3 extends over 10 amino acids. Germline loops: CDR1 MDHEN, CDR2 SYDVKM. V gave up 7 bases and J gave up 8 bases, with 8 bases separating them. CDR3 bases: TGTGCCAGCATGTCAGGGGGCTACACCTTC. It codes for CASMSGGYTF.